The present entry profiles one T cell receptor beta chain with its context. Measured with immunoSEQ multiplex PCR; TCRdb has only the in-frame clones, and not every one. Of around 320,000 clones in the sample, 85% to 90% were seen once. This sample was taken from a study of blood T cell repertoires in COVID-19. CDR1 and CDR2 (germline): MDHEN, SYDVKM. The CDR3 contains 15 residues. Unmatched junction bases numbered 8, after V lost 6 bases and J lost 5 bases. The receptor was isolated from a woman between 50 and 59 years old who had been exposed to COVID-19. The sample comprised PBMCs or T cells enriched from blood (not recorded which). The rearrangement links TRBV28 to TRBJ2-2, with 8 bases identical to TRBD1. CDR3 amino acids: CASRLNRGYTGELFF. The CDR3 coding sequence is TGTGCCAGCAGACTAAACAGGGGGTATACCGGGGAGCTGTTTTTT.